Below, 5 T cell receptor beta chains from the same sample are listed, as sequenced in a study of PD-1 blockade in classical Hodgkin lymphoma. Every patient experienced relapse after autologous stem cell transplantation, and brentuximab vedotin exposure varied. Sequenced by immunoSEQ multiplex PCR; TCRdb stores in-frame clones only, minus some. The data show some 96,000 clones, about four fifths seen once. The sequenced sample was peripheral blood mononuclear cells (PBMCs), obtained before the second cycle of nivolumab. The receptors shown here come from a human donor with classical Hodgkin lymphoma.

CDR3 DNA: TGTGCCAGCAGTGCGGGACTCAGCTCCTACGAGCAGTACTTC. Translating it yields CASSAGLSSYEQYF. The chain has TRBV6-1 and TRBJ2-7; D is perhaps TRBD2 (6 bases). This CDR3 comprises 14 residues. The V gene's germline CDR1 is MNHNS and CDR2 SASEGT. With 4 bases removed from V and 0 bases from J, the gap between germline ends came to 10 bases.

The CDR3 bases are TGTGCCAGCAGTCCCCATCGTACAGATACGCAGTATTTT. Amino acids: CASSPHRTDTQYF. The chain joins TRBV27 to TRBJ2-3, with D uncertain. CDR1 and CDR2 from the germline V gene are MNHEY and SMNVEV (reference sequence). This CDR3 comprises 13 residues. Trimming removed 5 bases from V and 3 bases from J, with 9 bases in between.

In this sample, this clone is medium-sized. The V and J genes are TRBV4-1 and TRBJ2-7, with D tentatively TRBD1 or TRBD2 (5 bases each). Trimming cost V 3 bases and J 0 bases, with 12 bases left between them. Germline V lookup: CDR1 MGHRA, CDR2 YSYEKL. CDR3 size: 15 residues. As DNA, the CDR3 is TGCGCCAGCAGCCACCTAGTCGGGACCTCCTACGAGCAGTACTTC. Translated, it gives CASSHLVGTSYEQYF.

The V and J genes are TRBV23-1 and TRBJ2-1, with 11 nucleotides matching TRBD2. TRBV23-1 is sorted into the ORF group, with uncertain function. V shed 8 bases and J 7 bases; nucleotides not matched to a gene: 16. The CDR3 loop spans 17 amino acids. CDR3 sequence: CASVQPRLAGGRNEQFF. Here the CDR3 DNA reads TGCGCCAGCGTCCAACCCCGTCTAGCGGGAGGTAGGAATGAGCAGTTCTTC.

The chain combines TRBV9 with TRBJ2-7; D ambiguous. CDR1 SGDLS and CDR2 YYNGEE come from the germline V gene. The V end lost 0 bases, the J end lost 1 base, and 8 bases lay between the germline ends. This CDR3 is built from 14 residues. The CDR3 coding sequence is TGTGCCAGCAGCGTAGAACAGTGGTCCTACGAGCAGTACTTC. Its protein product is CASSVEQWSYEQYF.